Presented here are 6 T cell receptor beta chains from one specimen sequenced in a study of response to subunit inactivated influenza vaccine. TCRdb re-called the RT-PCR reads with MiXCR, one entry per CDR3 protein. This table holds about 310,000 distinct CDR3 sequences, roughly 22% found once. The sequences come from PBMCs from blood, collected about 19 months after vaccination. These receptors came from a man between 45 and 75 years old who received an inactivated influenza vaccine.

There are many counts of this clonotype. The gene calls are TRBV3-1 and TRBJ1-1, with D maybe TRBD1 (6 bases). Germline assignment: CDR1 LGHDT and CDR2 YNNKEL (reference sequence). V gave up 8 bases and J gave up 0 bases, with 10 bases separating them. This CDR3 has 13 residues. The CDR3 loop is CASRRGMNTEAFF. The DNA of the CDR3 is TGTGCCAGCCGCAGGGGCATGAACACTGAAGCTTTCTTT.

The sample holds many counts of this clonotype. This chain links TRBV4-3 with TRBJ1-2; D unclear. CDR3 size: 14 residues. V shed 1 base and J shed 2 bases, with 8 bases lying between them. CDR1 and CDR2 from the germline V gene are LGHNA and YSLEER. CDR3: CASSQGTGNYGYTF. The CDR3 DNA reads as TGCGCCAGCAGCCAAGGGACGGGGAACTATGGCTACACCTTC.

This clonotype was counted ten times or more. CDR3 sequence (DNA): TGCAGTGCTAGAATACTGGGGGGAAGGCAGCCCCAGCATTTT. It codes for CSARILGGRQPQHF. The J gene is TRBJ1-5, the V gene TRBV20-1, with a tentative D call TRBD1 (5 bases). Germline CDR1 and CDR2: DFQATT and SNEGSKA (reference sequence). V was shortened by 2 bases and J by 7 bases, with 15 bases between the two germline ends. The CDR3 sequence is 14 residues long.

This clonotype was detected only a few times. The rearrangement joins TRBV10-3 to TRBJ2-2, with 10 bases that match TRBD2. Germline lookup yields CDR1 ENHRY and CDR2 SYGVKD. The V gene end was trimmed by 4 bases and the J gene end by 5 bases; junction bases not matched to a gene: 10. The CDR3 totals 17 residues. The CDR3 sequence: CAISGKTGTSVTGELFF. DNA for the CDR3: TGTGCCATCAGTGGAAAGACCGGGACTAGCGTTACCGGGGAGCTGTTTTTT.

CDR3 protein: CASSYPDSFGGEKLFF. CDR3 DNA: TGTGCCAGCAGCTACCCGGACAGTTTCGGGGGTGAAAAACTGTTTTTT. This chain joins TRBV7-9 and TRBJ1-4; weak D call: TRBD1 (6 bases). V lost 4 bases and J lost 7, with 19 bases in between. Germline lookup yields CDR1 SEHNR and CDR2 FQNEAQ (reference sequence). CDR3 length: 16 amino acids.

The chain couples TRBV25-1 to TRBJ1-6; tentative D call: TRBD1 (6 bases). This CDR3 is built from 15 residues. Germline CDR1 is MGHDK and CDR2 is SYGVNS. V lost 1 base, J lost 8 bases, and 12 bases lay in between. CDR3 DNA: TGTGCCAGCAGTGAATTGGGGGCAGGGGATTCACCCCTCCACTTT. Translating it yields CASSELGAGDSPLHF.